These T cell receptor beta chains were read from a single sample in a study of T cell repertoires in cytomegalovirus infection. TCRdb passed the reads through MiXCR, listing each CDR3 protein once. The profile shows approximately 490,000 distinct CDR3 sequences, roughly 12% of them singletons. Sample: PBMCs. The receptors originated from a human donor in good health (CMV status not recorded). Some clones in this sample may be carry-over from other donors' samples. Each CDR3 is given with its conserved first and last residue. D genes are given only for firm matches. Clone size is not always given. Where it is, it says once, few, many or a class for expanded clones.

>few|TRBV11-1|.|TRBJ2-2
TGTGCCAGCAGCTCGGGGGCAGGGGACACCGGGGAGCTGTTTTTT
CASSSGAGDTGELFF
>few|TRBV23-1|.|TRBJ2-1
TGCGCCAGCAGTTTCGGGGATCCGTTCTTC
CASSFGDPFF
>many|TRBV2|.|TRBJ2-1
TGTGCCAGCAGAACCTTCAACAATGAGCAGTTCTTC
CASRTFNNEQFF
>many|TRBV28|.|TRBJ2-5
TGTGCCAGCAGTTCGCTTACAGGGAGGGGGTACCAAGAGACCCAGTACTTC
CASSSLTGRGYQETQYF
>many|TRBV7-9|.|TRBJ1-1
TGTGCCAGCAGCGCCGGGCGAGATGAAGCTTTCTTT
CASSAGRDEAFF
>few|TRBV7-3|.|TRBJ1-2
TGTGCCAGCAGCTTATACGGGGGTTACGGCTATGGCTACACCTTC
CASSLYGGYGYGYTF
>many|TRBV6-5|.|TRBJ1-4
TGTGCCAGCAGCAGCCGGGGAACTAATGAAAAACTGTTTTTT
CASSSRGTNEKLFF
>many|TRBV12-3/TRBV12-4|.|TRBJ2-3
TGTGCCAGCACCTCCCTGACAGGCCCCACAGATACGCAGTATTTT
CASTSLTGPTDTQYF
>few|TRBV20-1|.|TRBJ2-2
TGCAGTGCCGCACGACGGGGGGCGCGTACCGGGGAGCTGTTTTTT
CSAARRGARTGELFF
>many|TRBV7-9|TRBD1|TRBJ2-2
TGTGCCAGCAGCGCCAGGACAGGGTCGAACACCGGGGAGCTGTTTTTT
CASSARTGSNTGELFF
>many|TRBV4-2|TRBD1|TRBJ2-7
TGTGCCAGCAGCCAAGTGGGACAGGCGCCCTACGAGCAGTACTTC
CASSQVGQAPYEQYF
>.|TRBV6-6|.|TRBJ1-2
TGTGCCAGCAGTAAACAGGCGACCTATGGCTACACCTTC
CASSKQATYGYTF
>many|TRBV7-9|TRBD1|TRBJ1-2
TGTGCCAGCAGCACTGGGACAGCGAACTATGGCTACACCTTC
CASSTGTANYGYTF
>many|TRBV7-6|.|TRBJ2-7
TGTGCCAGCAGCTTAGCGGGGGGTAGCATCTACGAGCAGTACTTC
CASSLAGGSIYEQYF
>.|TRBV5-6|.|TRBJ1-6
TGTGCCAGCAGCCCAGTGACAGGCGGATATAATTCACCCCTCCACTTT
CASSPVTGGYNSPLHF
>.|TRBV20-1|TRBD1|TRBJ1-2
TGCAGTGCTATTCGGACAGGGCGCTCGGGTGGCTACACCTTC
CSAIRTGRSGGYTF
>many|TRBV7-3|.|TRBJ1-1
TGTGCCAGCAGCCCCGGTGCGGTGAACACTGAAGCTTTCTTT
CASSPGAVNTEAFF
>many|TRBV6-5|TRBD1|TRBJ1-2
TGTGCCAGCAACCAGGGGGCAGGAGGGCCCTATGGCTACACCTTC
CASNQGAGGPYGYTF
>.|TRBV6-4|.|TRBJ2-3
TGTGCCAGCAGTGACCCCCAACCTCAGTATTTT
CASSDPQPQYF
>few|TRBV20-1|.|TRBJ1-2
TGCAGTGCTAGAGATCGGGATTCGTTCTACACCTTC
CSARDRDSFYTF
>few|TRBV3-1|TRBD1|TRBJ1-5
TGTGCCAGCAGCCTTCATGGACAGGGGGGCAATCAGCCCCAGCATTTT
CASSLHGQGGNQPQHF
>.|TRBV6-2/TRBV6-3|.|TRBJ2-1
TGTGCCAGCAGTAGTTTGCACCGCTCCTACAATGAGCAGTTCTTC
CASSSLHRSYNEQFF
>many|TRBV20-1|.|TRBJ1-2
TGCAGTGCTAGAGAACAAGTCGGGTATGGCTACACCTTC
CSAREQVGYGYTF
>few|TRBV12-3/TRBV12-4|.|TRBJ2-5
TGTGCCAGCAGTGTTTCCCAAGGGACCCAGTACTTC
CASSVSQGTQYF
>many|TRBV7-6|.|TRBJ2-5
TGTGCCAGCACCGAAACGACAATCCAAGAGACCCAGTACTTC
CASTETTIQETQYF
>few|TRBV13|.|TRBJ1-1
TGTGCCAGCAGCTTATTTGACGGTAGGAGCACTGAAGCTTTCTTT
CASSLFDGRSTEAFF
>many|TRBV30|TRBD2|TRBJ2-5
TGTGCCTGTAAGAGCGGGAGAAAGGAGACCCAGTACTTC
CACKSGRKETQYF
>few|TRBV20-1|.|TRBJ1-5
TGCAGTGCTAGTAGAACAGCTAATCAGCCCCAGCATTTT
CSASRTANQPQHF
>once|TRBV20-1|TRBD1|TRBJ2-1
TGCAGTGCTCTCCTTCGGACAGGCGGCTCCTACAATGAGCAGTTCTTC
CSALLRTGGSYNEQFF
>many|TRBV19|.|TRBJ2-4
TGTGCCAGTAGTATTACCGGAAATTTAGCCAAAAACATTCAGTACTTC
CASSITGNLAKNIQYF
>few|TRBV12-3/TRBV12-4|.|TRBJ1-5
TGTGCCAGCAGTCCCGGACTCGTTAAGCATTTT
CASSPGLVKHF
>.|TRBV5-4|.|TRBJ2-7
TGTGCCAGCAGCTTGGATGTAGAGACCCCCTACGAGCAGTACTTC
CASSLDVETPYEQYF
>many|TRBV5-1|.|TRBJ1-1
TGCGCCAGCAGCTTGGACTTGTACACTGAAGCTTTCTTT
CASSLDLYTEAFF
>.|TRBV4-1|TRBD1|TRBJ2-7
TGCGCCAGCAGCCCGCGGACAGGGGCCTCCTACGAGCAGTACTTC
CASSPRTGASYEQYF
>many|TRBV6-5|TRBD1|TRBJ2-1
TGTGCCAGTTCCGACAGGGACAATGAGCAGTTCTTC
CASSDRDNEQFF
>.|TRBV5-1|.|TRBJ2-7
TGCGCCAGCAGCTTGGAGGCCTCGGGACGGGAGCAGTACTTC
CASSLEASGREQYF
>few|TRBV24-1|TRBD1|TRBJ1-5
TGTGCCACCAGTGACCCGGGGACAGGGATTCAGCCCCAGCATTTT
CATSDPGTGIQPQHF
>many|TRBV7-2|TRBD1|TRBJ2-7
TGTGCCAGCAGCCCTCGGACAGGGGTCGAGCAGTACTTC
CASSPRTGVEQYF
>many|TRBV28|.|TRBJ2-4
TGTGCCAGCAGTTTACGACGGGGGCAGCTAGCCAAAAACATTCAGTACTTC
CASSLRRGQLAKNIQYF
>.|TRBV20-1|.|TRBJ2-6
TGCAGTGCAGGCCTCCCTGGGGCCAACGTCCTGACTTTC
CSAGLPGANVLTF
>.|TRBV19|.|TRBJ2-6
TGTGCCAGTAGTAAGTTACAGGGCTCTGGGGCCAACGTCCTGACTTTC
CASSKLQGSGANVLTF
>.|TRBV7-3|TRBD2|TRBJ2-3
TGTGCCAGCAGCTTACAACTAGCGCCCCTCACAGATACGCAGTATTTT
CASSLQLAPLTDTQYF
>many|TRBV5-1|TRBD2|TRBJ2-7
TGCGCCAGCAGCTTAGGAGGACTAGCGGGCTACGAGCAGTACTTC
CASSLGGLAGYEQYF
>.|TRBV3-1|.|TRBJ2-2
TGTGCCAGCAGCCAAGATCTTCCGGGAACGAACACCGGGGAGCTGTTTTTT
CASSQDLPGTNTGELFF
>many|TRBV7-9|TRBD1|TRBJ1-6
TGTGCCAGCAGCGCCCGGACAGGGCAGGATTCACCCCTCCACTTT
CASSARTGQDSPLHF
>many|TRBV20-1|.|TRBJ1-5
TGCAGTGCTAGGAGCCGGCAGGGGAATCAGCCCCAGCATTTT
CSARSRQGNQPQHF
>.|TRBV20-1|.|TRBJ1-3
TGCAGTGCTTGGACAGAGGTTGGAAACACCATATATTTT
CSAWTEVGNTIYF
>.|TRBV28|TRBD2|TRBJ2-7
TGTGCCAGCAGTTTAAGACTAGCGATCACACCCTACGAGCAGTACTTC
CASSLRLAITPYEQYF
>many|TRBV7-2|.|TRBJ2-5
TGTGCCAGCAGCGGACGACTGTACCAAGAGACCCAGTACTTC
CASSGRLYQETQYF
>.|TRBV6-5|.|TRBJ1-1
TGTGCCAGCAGTCAAGACAGGTATTTGGAAACTGAAGCTTTCTTT
CASSQDRYLETEAFF
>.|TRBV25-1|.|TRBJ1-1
TGTGCCAGCAGTGAAGCGAGCACTGAAGCTTTCTTT
CASSEASTEAFF
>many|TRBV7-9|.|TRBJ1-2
TGTGCCAGCAGCCAAGGGAACTTGGATGGCTACACCTTC
CASSQGNLDGYTF
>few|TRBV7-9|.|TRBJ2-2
TGTGCCAGCAGCCTCCTGGGACAGAACACCGGGGAGCTGTTTTTT
CASSLLGQNTGELFF
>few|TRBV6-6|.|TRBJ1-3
TGTGCCAGCAGTTTCACAGGCCTTCCGGGGGGAAACACCATATATTTT
CASSFTGLPGGNTIYF
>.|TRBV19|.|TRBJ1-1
TGTGCCAGTAGTATAAGAGACAGGTTTCAAAAAGCTTTCTTT
CASSIRDRFQKAFF